This T cell receptor (beta chain) was retrieved from a study of cytomegalovirus exposure and HLA in healthy donors. Germline V CDR1 and CDR2: SGDLS, YYNGEE. This CDR3 is built from 15 residues. The ends lost 3 bases at V and 6 bases at J; junction bases unmatched: 9. The PCR contained 60 Vbeta and 13 Jbeta primers. The data were produced by immunoSEQ multiplex PCR, yet TCRdb's version contains in-frame clones alone and is incomplete. In the table there are around 170,000 clones, more than 70% of which are singletons. This clonotype originated in a girl aged 10-17 years in good health and CMV-seronegative. V usage is TRBV9 and J usage is TRBJ2-7, with 10 bases that match TRBD1. The sample comprised PBMCs. The CDR3 DNA reads TGTGCCAGCAGCGCAACCGGGACAGGGGTCATCGAGCAGTACTTC. It encodes CASSATGTGVIEQYF.